What follows are 7 T cell receptor beta chains derived from one specimen sequenced in a study of T-cell memory formation after mild COVID-19. MiXCR was run by TCRdb on the 5' RACE reads, yielding one entry per CDR3 protein. The sample has 530,000 or so distinct CDR3 sequences, 15% to 20% seen once. Sequencing was carried out using PBMCs or a T cell subset sorted from them (not recorded which). These receptors were collected from an adult woman who had mild COVID-19 (a few samples of this study predate the infection). Cell type and time point are not known.

This clonotype was detected only a few times. The rearrangement joins TRBV7-2 to TRBJ1-1, with TRBD1 matching over 9 bases. The J segment lost 10 bases and the V segment lost 5 bases, leaving 11 bases of the junction unmatched. Germline loops: CDR1 SGHTA, CDR2 FQGNSA. The CDR3 sequence is 14 residues long. In DNA, the CDR3 is TGTGCCAGCAGCCCTTTTTTGGGACAGGGCTCAGCTTTCTTT. Amino acid sequence: CASSPFLGQGSAFF.

The chain recombines TRBV3-1 with TRBJ2-5, with no clear D. CDR3 size: 13 residues. Trimming took 10 bases from V and 3 from J, leaving 15 bases between them. The germline CDR1 and CDR2 sequences are LGHDT and YNNKEL (reference sequence). The CDR3 protein is CATRPWAEETQYF. The CDR3 DNA reads as TGTGCCACTCGACCTTGGGCCGAAGAGACCCAGTACTTC.

A few counts support this clonotype. J is TRBJ1-5 and V is TRBV30; 7 nucleotides agree with TRBD1. Germline trimming cut 3 bases from V and 5 bases from J; bases unmatched to any gene: 4. The CDR3 has 13 residues. Germline-derived CDR1 and CDR2 are GTSNPN and SVGIG (reference sequence). CDR3 nucleotide sequence: TGTGCCTGGAGGGGCAGGGGGGATCAGCCCCAGCATTTT. Translated, it gives CAWRGRGDQPQHF. Using reference TRBV30 and TRBJ1-5 for the parts outside the CDR3, the full variable domain is SQTIHQWPATLVQPVGSPLSLECTVEGTSNPNLYWYRQAAGRGLQLLFYSVGIGQISSEVPQNLSASRPQDRQFILSSKKLLLSDSGFYLCAWRGRGDQPQHFGDGTRLSIL.

This clonotype was found a few times. The V gene is TRBV9, the J gene TRBJ1-1; D perhaps matches TRBD1 (6 bases). V was trimmed by 0 bases and J by 0 bases, leaving 12 bases between them. The CDR3 loop spans 16 amino acids. Per germline, CDR1 SGDLS and CDR2 YYNGEE. The CDR3 reads CASSVAGARMNTEAFF. CDR3 sequence (DNA): TGTGCCAGCAGCGTAGCAGGGGCCAGGATGAACACTGAAGCTTTCTTT.

The V and J genes are TRBV7-6 and TRBJ2-1; 8 positions match TRBD1. The CDR3 spans 13 residues. Trimming took 3 bases from V and 8 from J; bases not matched to a gene: 3. The germline V gene encodes CDR1 SGHVS and CDR2 FNYEAQ. The CDR3 region is CASSFTGGDEQFF. The CDR3 region has the DNA TGTGCCAGCAGCTTCACAGGGGGAGATGAGCAGTTCTTC. Full variable domain (outside the CDR3, taken from reference TRBV7-6 and TRBJ2-1): GAGVSQSPRYKVTKRGQDVALRCDPISGHVSLYWYRQALGQGPEFLTYFNYEAQQDKSGLPNDRFSAERPEGSISTLTIQRTEQRDSAMYRCASSFTGGDEQFFGPGTRLTVL.

V is TRBV5-1 and J is TRBJ2-5; 10 bases match TRBD1. V was clipped by 4 bases and J by 4 bases; unmatched bases: 7. The length of the CDR3 is 15 residues. Germline V gene lookup returns CDR1 SGHRS and CDR2 YFSETQ. The CDR3 DNA follows: TGCGCCAGCAGCGAGGGACAGGGGAAAGGAGAGACCCAGTACTTC. It yields the protein CASSEGQGKGETQYF.

This clonotype appeared many times. The chain uses TRBV19 and TRBJ2-1; 10 nucleotides align to TRBD2. The junction had 12 bases not matched to a gene; V was cut back by 5 bases and J by 8 bases. The CDR3 extends over 16 amino acids. From germline, CDR1 is LNHDA and CDR2 SQIVND (reference sequence). CDR3 region: CASSSGLAGDRDEQFF. CDR3 coding DNA: TGTGCCAGTAGTTCCGGCCTAGCGGGGGACCGGGATGAGCAGTTCTTC.